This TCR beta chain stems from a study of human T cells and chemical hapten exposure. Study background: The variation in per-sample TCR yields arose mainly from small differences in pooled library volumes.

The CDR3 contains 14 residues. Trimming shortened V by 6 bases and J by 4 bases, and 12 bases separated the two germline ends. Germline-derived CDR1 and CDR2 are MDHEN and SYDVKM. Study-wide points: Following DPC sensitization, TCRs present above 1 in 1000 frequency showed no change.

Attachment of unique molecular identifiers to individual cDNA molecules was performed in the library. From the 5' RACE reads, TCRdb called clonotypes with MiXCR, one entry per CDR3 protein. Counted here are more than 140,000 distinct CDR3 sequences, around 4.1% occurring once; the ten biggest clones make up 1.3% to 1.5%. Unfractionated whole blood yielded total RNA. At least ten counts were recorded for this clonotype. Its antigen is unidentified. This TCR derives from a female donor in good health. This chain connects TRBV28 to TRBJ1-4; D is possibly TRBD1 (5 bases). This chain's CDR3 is CASSRGLNNEKLFF. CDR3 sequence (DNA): TGTGCCAGCAGCCGGGGACTGAATAATGAAAAACTGTTTTTT.